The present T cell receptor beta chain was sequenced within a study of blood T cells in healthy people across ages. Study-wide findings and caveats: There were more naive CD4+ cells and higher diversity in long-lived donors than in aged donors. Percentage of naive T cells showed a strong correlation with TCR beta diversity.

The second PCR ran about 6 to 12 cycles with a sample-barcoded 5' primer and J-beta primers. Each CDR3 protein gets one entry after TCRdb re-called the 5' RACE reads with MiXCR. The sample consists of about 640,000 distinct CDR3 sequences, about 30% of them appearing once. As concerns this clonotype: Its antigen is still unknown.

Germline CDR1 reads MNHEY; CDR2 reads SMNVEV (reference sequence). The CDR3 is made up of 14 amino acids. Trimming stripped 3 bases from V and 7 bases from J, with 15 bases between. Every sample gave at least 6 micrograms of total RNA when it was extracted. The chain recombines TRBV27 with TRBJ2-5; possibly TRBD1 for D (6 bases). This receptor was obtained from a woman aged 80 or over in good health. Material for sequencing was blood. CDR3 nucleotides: TGTGCCAGCAGTTTGGGGCAGGGGCTAGCGACCCAGTACTTC. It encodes CASSLGQGLATQYF.